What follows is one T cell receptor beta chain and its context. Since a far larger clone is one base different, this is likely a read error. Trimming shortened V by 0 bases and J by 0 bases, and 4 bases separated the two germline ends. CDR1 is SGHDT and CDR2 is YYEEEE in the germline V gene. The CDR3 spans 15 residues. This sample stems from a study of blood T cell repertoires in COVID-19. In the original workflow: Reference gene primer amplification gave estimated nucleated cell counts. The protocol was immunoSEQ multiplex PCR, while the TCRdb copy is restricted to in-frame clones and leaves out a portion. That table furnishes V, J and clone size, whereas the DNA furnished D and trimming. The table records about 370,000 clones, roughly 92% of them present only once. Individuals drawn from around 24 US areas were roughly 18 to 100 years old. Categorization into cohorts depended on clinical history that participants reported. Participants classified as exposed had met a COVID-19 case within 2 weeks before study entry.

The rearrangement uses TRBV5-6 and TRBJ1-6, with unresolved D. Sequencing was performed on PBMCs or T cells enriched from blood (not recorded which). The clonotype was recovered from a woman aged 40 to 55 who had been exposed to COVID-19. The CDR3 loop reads CASSLGSSYNSPLHF. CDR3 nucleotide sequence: TGTGCCAGCAGCTTGGGCAGCTCCTATAATTCACCCCTCCACTTT. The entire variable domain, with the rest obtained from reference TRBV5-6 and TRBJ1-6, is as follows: DAGVTQSPTHLIKTRGQQVTLRCSPKSGHDTVSWYQQALGQGPQFIFQYYEEEERQRGNFPDRFSGHQFPNYSSELNVNALLLGDSALYLCASSLGSSYNSPLHFGNGTRLTVT.